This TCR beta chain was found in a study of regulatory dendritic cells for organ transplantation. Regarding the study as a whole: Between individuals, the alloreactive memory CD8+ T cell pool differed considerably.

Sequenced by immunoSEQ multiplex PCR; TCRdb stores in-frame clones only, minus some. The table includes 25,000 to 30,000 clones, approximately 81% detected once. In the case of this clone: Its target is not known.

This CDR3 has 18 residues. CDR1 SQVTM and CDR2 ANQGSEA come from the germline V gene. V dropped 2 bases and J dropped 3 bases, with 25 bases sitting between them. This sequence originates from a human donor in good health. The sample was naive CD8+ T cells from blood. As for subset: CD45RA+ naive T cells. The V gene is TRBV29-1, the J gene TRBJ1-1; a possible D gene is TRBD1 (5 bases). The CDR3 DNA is TGCAGCGTTGAACCCCGTCGTAGTGGACAAGGGCAGTACACTGAAGCTTTCTTT. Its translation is CSVEPRRSGQGQYTEAFF.